This T cell receptor (beta chain) comes out of a study of monozygotic twins with inflammatory bowel disease. Points on this clonotype: The antigen remains undetermined.

Findings and caveats of the study: A single strong clonotype or signal linked to IBD was not supported. IBD patients had lower TCRbeta diversity (inverse Simpson) than healthy co-twins. Differing immunosuppressive treatments may have added variability to patient repertoires.

The CDR3 loop spans 17 amino acids. Germline CDR1 reads SGHRS; CDR2 reads YFSETQ. Total RNA amounting to 3500 ng went into each TCR library. TCRdb re-called the 5' RACE reads and gives one entry per CDR3 protein, without DNA. This sample's table has 350,000 to 500,000 distinct CDR3 sequences. The sequencing input was blood. V gene TRBV5-1 combines with J gene TRBJ2-3; TCRdb gives TRBD2 as the D gene, but with no DNA this cannot be confirmed. This sequence originates from a human donor with ulcerative colitis or Crohn's disease, or a healthy co-twin of an affected twin (not recorded which). The CDR3 spells CASSSLAGSIGTDTQYF.